This TCR beta chain stems from a study of T cell responses to AZD1222 COVID-19 vaccine. V lost 2 bases to trimming and J lost 2 bases, with 20 bases between them. Germline V gene lookup returns CDR1 MGHRA and CDR2 YSYEKL. The CDR3 covers 18 residues. Regarding the study as a whole: No repertoire was sampled before or during the peak T cell response, only after it. Mostly white British, mostly female donors; authors suggested clonal diversity may be underestimated. Baseline testing showed seropositivity in only 5 or 6 AZD1222 recipients.

Some clones are missing from TCRdb's copy, which holds only in-frame ones; the method was immunoSEQ multiplex PCR. The data hold 70,000 to 95,000 clones, with 88% observed a single time. Comment on this clone: Its antigen remains unknown.

Here the sequenced sample was peripheral blood, taken on day 0 of MenACWY control vaccination. The chain has TRBV4-1 and TRBJ2-3; D is uncertain. This TCR was sampled from an adult in good health. CDR3: CASSQRVVSGLYTDTQYF. CDR3 sequence (DNA): TGCGCCAGCAGCCAAAGAGTGGTGTCGGGCCTGTACACAGATACGCAGTATTTT.